This T cell receptor (beta chain) was captured in a study of cytomegalovirus exposure and HLA in healthy donors (dated by TCRdb to 2016 to 2017). About the full investigation: An earlier analysis of some 620 of the donors reported about 280 Gb of sequence data and some 110 million unique TCR beta sequences obtained from some 200 million T cells. Typing coverage varied by locus: 629-630 donors for A, B, C, DRB1 and DQB1; more than 500 for DQA1; over 600 for DPA1; under 490 for DPB1. About 310 gigabases of sequencing data and tens of millions of unique TCR sequences were included in an early release covering 550 to 650 HLA-typed donors. Of the 350 to 400 genotyped donors, 65% to 90% fell in the genetic ancestry cluster associated with self-reported Caucasian donors. To predict cytomegalovirus infection status, the study brought together high-throughput TCR immunosequencing, statistical association of individual TCRs with disease status, and machine learning. To decide whether each TCR beta V gene segment behaved as functional or pseudogenic, an earlier analysis of some 570 of the donors relied on high-throughput TCR beta sequencing. Donor age, sex, ethnicity and CMV serostatus were compiled alongside the repertoire data. Class I and class II HLA loci were covered by the typing at four-digit resolution. Five DR-DQ haplotypes were handled as single units for association and clustering because linkage in the cohort was strong. In the later analysis, no new phenotypic data were used to find candidate immune exposures; instead, reliance was placed on TCR beta sequences and their occurrence across donors. The study was designed to test whether signatures of past pathogen exposure could be identified by cataloging public T cell receptors. Every repertoire in the discovery cohort had been generated on one and the same sequencing platform. The study used immunosequencing to profile the T cell repertoires of 670 or so subjects and linked those repertoires to cytomegalovirus serostatus. A later analysis re-analyzed previously published TCR beta repertoires from approximately 700 donors and added high-resolution HLA genotyping to study TCR occurrence patterns. A later genetic analysis used genome-wide SNP genotypes for about 65% of the 666 donors, treating that subset as a discovery cohort. Among almost 400 genotyped donors of the cohort, an average of roughly 240,000 unique TCR beta nucleotide sequences were sequenced per donor, roughly a sixth of them non-productive. Besides the first cohort of 500 to 700 subjects, a separate validation cohort made up of roughly 120 different subjects was used.

Receptor libraries were prepared by the immunoSEQ multiplex PCR assay. The multiplex PCR relied on a mix of 60 forward primers for TCR Vbeta segments and 13 reverse primers for TCR Jbeta segments. Amplification of the CDR3 region of rearranged TCR beta genes was performed with a multiplex PCR assay on genomic DNA. The Illumina HiSeq System was used to sequence the amplified TCR beta libraries as 87-base-pair reads. The authors' pipeline ran thus. Across the roughly 670 repertoires, a later analysis counted approximately 75 million unique TCR beta chains, roughly 11 million of which were shared by at least two donors. A nearest-neighbor algorithm error-corrected the raw reads and collapsed the reads into unique sequences, merging closely related sequences to remove PCR and sequencing errors. CDR3 sequences were aligned to IMGT reference sequences to assign V, D and J gene segments. For a sequence to be retained, a match of at least six nucleotides to both a V gene segment and a J gene segment was required. Rearrangements were called productive when the CDR3 lacked stop codons and stayed in frame with V and J; all others were non-productive. CDR3 was defined by IMGT convention, running from the second conserved V-encoded cysteine to the conserved J-encoded phenylalanine. The earlier analysis of about 590 of the donors excluded sequences that lacked an unambiguous match to a single V gene segment. In an earlier analysis of around 590 of the donors, a V segment was called functional when productive rearrangements were above 56.7%, and segregating when the standard deviation between donors exceeded 5%. A statistical classification framework was developed to diagnose cytomegalovirus status using the catalog of TCR beta chain sequences. In a later analysis, TCR nucleotide sequences were compared against IMGT/GENE-DB human TR gene sequences so that V and J genes could be assigned. In a later analysis, CDR3 sequences and most-parsimonious VDJ recombination scenarios were assigned using the TCRdist pipeline. In a later analysis, each TCR beta chain was defined by its CDR3 amino acid sequence together with its V-gene family, and reads lacking a unique V-gene family were excluded. In a later analysis, 500 to 700 highly shared, low-generation-probability nucleotide sequences were removed to address suspected cross-contamination and a sequencing artifact. In a later analysis, a clonal expansion index was calculated for each public chain from normalized within-repertoire ranks of inferred template counts. Generation probabilities in a later analysis came from a VDJ recombination model fitted to out-of-frame rearrangements, and those results were checked against IGoR. Hypergeometric tests were used in a later analysis to score TCR-TCR, TCR-HLA and TCR-CMV co-occurrence, with a repertoire-size bias correction applied to the TCR pairs. False discovery rates were estimated in a later analysis by permuting HLA or CMV assignments 20 times. In a later analysis, co-occurring TCRs were grouped using DBSCAN, with TCRdist sequence similarity added in when clustering inside HLA-allele-positive subsets. Repertoires with fewer than 30,000 or more than 120,000 public chains, plus five repertoires with anomalous nucleotide sharing, were excluded from co-occurrence clustering. TCRdb mirrors the immuneACCESS table, restricted to in-frame sequences. Some clones are absent from its copies; in checked studies, under half trace to an unresolved V gene, and the reason for the others is unknown. The DNA gave D and trimming, while V, J and clone size come from that table. The sample contains 95,000 to 150,000 clones, less than 85% of them found a single time. The ten largest make up 4.1% of the sample.

The research as a whole found: Roughly uniform sequencing depth across donors was assumed in presence/absence analyses, although this assumption may not hold. Most TCR sequences were seen in very few donors, while some public TCRs were found in many individuals. An earlier analysis of approximately 530 of the donors showed that most TCR beta V segments appeared in productive rearrangements either about 87% or about 30% of the time, which broadly matched IMGT annotations. Because counts were too low, roughly 18 rarely observed V segments, including chromosome 9 orphons, were left out of the earlier analysis of approximately 500 of the donors. Cytomegalovirus status was reported to be diagnosed by the classifier with high specificity and sensitivity in both the original and validation cohorts. In a later analysis, the rate of TCR association differed among HLA loci, with DRB1 alleles having the most associated TCRs and HLA-C alleles having the fewest. Correlated functional status among segregating V segments might be attributable to linkage disequilibrium, but an unknown experimental factor could not be ruled out. Compared with equally common non-associated chains, HLA-associated TCR beta chains in a later analysis were more clonally expanded and had lower generation probabilities. V-gene and J-gene trimming of TCR beta chains was associated with a missense DCLRE1C variant in a later genetic analysis, and the association was replicated in an independent cohort. In vitro tests confirmed that three of the cytomegalovirus-associated TCR beta chains recognize cytomegalovirus antigens. The 87-base-pair reads could not distinguish some IMGT-functional V segments, including TRBV6-2 and TRBV6-3, so those segments were excluded. The study gave a list of about 160 TCR beta chains associated with cytomegalovirus. Immune exposure information for the cohort was limited to CMV serostatus. Strong co-occurrence of HLA alleles, especially DR and DQ, made assigning TCR associations to individual alleles difficult. Only TCR beta chains were sequenced in this cohort, and the absence of alpha or paired-chain data limited detectable features. In a later genetic analysis, fewer N-insertions in productive TCRs were reported among donors in an Asian-associated ancestry cluster than the roughly 670-donor mean. At a false discovery rate of 0.05, a later analysis linked approximately 18,000 TCR beta sequences to specific HLA alleles. Because HLA typing was unavailable for some donors at each locus, only the typed subset was used in association tests. In a later analysis, most CMV-associated TCR beta chains were found to appear HLA-restricted, with HLA associations seemingly driven largely by CMV exposure. A further reported finding was that TCR beta sequences accurately predicted the HLA-A and HLA-B alleles for most subjects in the first cohort. In a later analysis, several top co-occurrence clusters were reported to appear linked to parvovirus B19, influenza, CMV and Epstein-Barr virus. A group of highly shared sequence variants was considered likely to be a technical artifact of the sequencing pipeline. The authors suggested that the approach could potentially be extended to other disease states and immunological phenotypes.

The cohort was made up of about 670 healthy bone marrow donors. At the time of sampling, all cohort members were nominally healthy, though unrecorded immune exposures were likely present. The donor tested CMV seronegative and was one of the 352 seronegative cohort members. A peripheral blood sample was collected from each donor, and TCR beta sequencing was performed on peripheral blood mononuclear cells. Genomic DNA extraction from the blood cell samples was performed with the Qiagen DNeasy Blood Extraction Kit. For this clone: Its antigen is unknown. Base qualities are not recorded, but no much larger clone differs from it by a single base.

The trim is 7 bases for V and 6 bases for J, with a gap of 19 bases between the germline ends. Taken from the germline V gene, the CDR1 and CDR2 loops are SNHLY and FYNNEI. The CDR3 spans 14 residues, from the cysteine through the phenylalanine. The kept DNA is CDR3 alone, 42 bases in frame from the first base. The chain is assembled from TRBV2 and TRBJ2-7; the D gene is perhaps TRBD2, on 5 matching bases. The sequenced sample consisted of PBMCs. The sequence came from a middle-aged woman in good health and CMV-seronegative. At the DNA level, the sequence is TGTGCCAGCACCATTAGCGTTAGAGGATCCGAGCAGTACTTC. Translated, it reads CASTISVRGSEQYF.